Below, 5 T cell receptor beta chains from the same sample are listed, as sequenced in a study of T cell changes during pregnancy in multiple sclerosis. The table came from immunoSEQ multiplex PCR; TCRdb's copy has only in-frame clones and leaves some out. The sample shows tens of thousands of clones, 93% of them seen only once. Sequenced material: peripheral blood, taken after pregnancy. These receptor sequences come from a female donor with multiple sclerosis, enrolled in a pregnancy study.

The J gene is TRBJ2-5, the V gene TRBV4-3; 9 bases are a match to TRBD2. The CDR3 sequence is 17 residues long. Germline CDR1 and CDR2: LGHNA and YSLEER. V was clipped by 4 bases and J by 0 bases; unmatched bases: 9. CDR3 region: CASSRSGGTDYQETQYF. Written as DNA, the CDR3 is TGCGCCAGCAGCCGAAGCGGGGGGACGGACTACCAAGAGACCCAGTACTTC.

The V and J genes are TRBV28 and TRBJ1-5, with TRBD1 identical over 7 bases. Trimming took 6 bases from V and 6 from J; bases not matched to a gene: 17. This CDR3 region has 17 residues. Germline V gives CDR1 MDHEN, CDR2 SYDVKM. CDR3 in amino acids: CASSHRPTGINRQPQHF. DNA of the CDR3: TGTGCCAGCAGCCACAGACCGACAGGGATTAATCGTCAGCCCCAGCATTTT.

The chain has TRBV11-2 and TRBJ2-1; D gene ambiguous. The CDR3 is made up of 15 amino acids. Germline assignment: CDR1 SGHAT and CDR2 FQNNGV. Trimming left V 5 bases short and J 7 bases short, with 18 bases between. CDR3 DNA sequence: TGTGCCAGCAGCCCGACGTCCAGACTTGATAATGAGCAGTTCTTC. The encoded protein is CASSPTSRLDNEQFF.

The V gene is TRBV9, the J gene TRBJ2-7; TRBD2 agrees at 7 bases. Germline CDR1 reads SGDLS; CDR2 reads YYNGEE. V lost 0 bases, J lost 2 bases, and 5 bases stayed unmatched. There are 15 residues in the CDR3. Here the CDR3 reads CASSVGEGTTYEQYF. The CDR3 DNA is TGTGCCAGCAGCGTAGGAGAGGGGACTACCTACGAGCAGTACTTC.

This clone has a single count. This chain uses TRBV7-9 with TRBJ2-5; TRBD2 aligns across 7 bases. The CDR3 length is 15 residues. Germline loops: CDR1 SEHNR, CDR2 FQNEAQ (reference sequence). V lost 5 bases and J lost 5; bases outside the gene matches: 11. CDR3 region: CASSPPGRAGETQYF. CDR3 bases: TGTGCCAGCAGCCCACCGGGGAGGGCCGGCGAGACCCAGTACTTC.